This T cell receptor beta chain derives from a study of blood T cells in healthy people across ages. Study information: About one barcoded beta molecule per two T cells came from capture by template switching.

This clonotype was seen just once. Its specificity is not known. Primers used in a second PCR of about 7 to 12 cycles were a sample-barcoded 5' primer and a J-beta primer mix. Using its own MiXCR run on the 5' RACE reads, TCRdb lists one record per CDR3 protein. The data contain 1.4 million or so distinct CDR3 sequences, approximately 43% of them singletons. Germline V gives CDR1 LGHNA, CDR2 YSLEER. V lost 0 bases and J 13 bases, leaving 18 bases between the germline ends. The CDR3 is 15 residues long. Study-level results: The study found TCR beta diversity correlated strongly with naive T cell percentage.

Aged roughly 6 to 90, donors were systemically healthy Caucasians from Russia. This sequence was found in a woman younger than 35 in good health. The chain has TRBV4-3 and TRBJ1-4; D is unresolved. The sequenced sample consisted of blood. Here the CDR3 DNA reads TGCGCCAGCAGCCAAGATGAAGCAGGAGATAACCGACTGTTTTTT. Protein: CASSQDEAGDNRLFF.